The 29 T cell receptor beta chains reported below all come from one sample, sequenced in a study of T cell responses to AZD1222 COVID-19 vaccine. This table comes from immunoSEQ multiplex PCR, and its TCRdb copy is limited to in-frame clones, with some not included. The sample includes 120,000 to 150,000 clones, approximately 89% of them seen just once. Sample: peripheral blood, taken on day 0 of AZD1222 vaccination. These receptors originate from an adult in good health.

The chain links TRBV27 to TRBJ2-1, with D possibly TRBD2 on 6 matching bases. The CDR3 has 16 residues. The germline V gene has CDR1 MNHEY and CDR2 SMNVEV (reference sequence). The ends were cut back, 6 bases at V and 9 bases at J, with 24 bases in the middle. Here the CDR3 reads CASRPLAAQVAGEQFF. The CDR3 nucleotides read TGTGCCAGCAGACCGTTAGCGGCCCAGGTTGCTGGTGAGCAGTTCTTC.

V and J are TRBV14 and TRBJ2-5; 9 positions match TRBD2. This CDR3 spans 14 amino acids. Trimming cost V 4 bases and J 4 bases; bases outside gene matches: 4. CDR1 is SGHDN, CDR2 FVKESK, per germline. The CDR3 protein is CASSLALAGETQYF. DNA of the CDR3: TGTGCCAGCAGCCTAGCACTAGCGGGAGAGACCCAGTACTTC.

CDR3 bases: TGTGCCAGCAGCTTGGCAGGGGGCCTCTACAATGAGCAGTTCTTC. Its translation is CASSLAGGLYNEQFF. The V and J genes are TRBV7-3 and TRBJ2-1, with TRBD1 matching 8 bases. The CDR3 has 15 amino acids. Germline values: CDR1 SGHTA, CDR2 FQGTGA. Trimming cost V 3 bases and J 3 bases; bases outside gene matches: 4. The full variable domain, its missing parts supplied by reference TRBV7-3 and TRBJ2-1, is GAGVSQTPSNKVTEKGKYVELRCDPISGHTALYWYRQSLGQGPEFLIYFQGTGAADDSGLPNDRFFAVRPEGSVSTLKIQRTERGDSAVYLCASSLAGGLYNEQFFGPGTRLTVL.

This clone was seen only once. The rearrangement uses TRBV7-8 and TRBJ1-1; the match to TRBD1 covers 7 bases. V dropped 6 bases and J dropped 1; count of bases not matched to a gene: 11. CDR1 and CDR2 from the germline V gene are SGHVS and FQNEAQ. The CDR3 has 16 amino acids. The CDR3 protein is CASSPMSGTANTEAFF. The CDR3 bases are TGTGCCAGCAGTCCGATGTCCGGGACAGCGAACACTGAAGCTTTCTTT. Full variable domain (missing parts from reference TRBV7-8 and TRBJ1-1): GAGVSQSPRYKVAKRGQDVALRCDPISGHVSLFWYQQALGQGPEFLTYFQNEAQLDKSGLPSDRFFAERPEGSVSTLKIQRTQQEDSAVYLCASSPMSGTANTEAFFGQGTRLTVV.

The chain recombines TRBV4-2 with TRBJ2-5; D gene ambiguous. This CDR3 comprises 13 residues. Trimming removed 0 bases from V and 3 bases from J, with 5 bases in between. CDR1 and CDR2 (germline): LGHNA, YNFKEQ. This chain's CDR3 is CASSQDWEETQYF. Here the CDR3 DNA reads TGTGCCAGCAGCCAAGATTGGGAAGAGACCCAGTACTTC.

The CDR3 protein is CASMTGGQPQHF. The CDR3 DNA sequence: TGTGCCAGCATGACAGGCGGTCAGCCCCAGCATTTT. This rearrangement joins TRBV6-5 to TRBJ1-5; perhaps TRBD1 as D (6 bases). This CDR3 is built from 12 residues. The V end lost 7 bases, the J end lost 6 bases, and 10 bases lay between the germline ends. Germline-derived CDR1 and CDR2 are MNHEY and SVGAGI.

The V call is TRBV18, the J call TRBJ2-2, with D possibly matching TRBD1 (5 bases). The V end lost 0 bases, the J end lost 5 bases, and 16 bases lay between the germline ends. Germline V lookup: CDR1 KGHSH, CDR2 LQKENI. The CDR3 extends over 17 amino acids. The CDR3 DNA is TGTGCCAGCTCACCACCGCCGGACACCCGGGTAACCGGGGAGCTGTTTTTT. As protein: CASSPPPDTRVTGELFF.

This rearrangement joins TRBV18 to TRBJ1-4, with 10 bases identical to TRBD1. Germline CDR1 and CDR2: KGHSH and LQKENI. V dropped 6 bases and J dropped 5; count of bases not matched to a gene: 9. The CDR3 runs to 16 residues. The CDR3, as DNA: TGTGCCAGCTCCCCGATTCCGGGACAGGGGAATGAAAAACTGTTTTTT. Its protein product is CASSPIPGQGNEKLFF.

J is TRBJ1-1 and V is TRBV7-9; D gene uncertain. The V end was cut by 2 bases, the J end by 4 bases, with 5 bases between. The CDR3 loop spans 12 amino acids. From germline, CDR1 is SEHNR and CDR2 FQNEAQ (reference sequence). The DNA of the CDR3 is TGTGCCAGCAGCTTAAGCCCCACTGAAGCTTTCTTT. Protein: CASSLSPTEAFF.

This clone has a single count. V usage is TRBV12-3 or TRBV12-4 and J usage is TRBJ1-4, with a possible D match to TRBD1 (6 bases). The CDR3 is 13 residues long. Trimming took 6 bases from V and 8 from J, leaving 13 bases between them. Here the CDR3 reads CASSPGAGEKLFF. The CDR3 DNA is TGTGCCAGCAGCCCAGGGGCGGGGGAAAAACTGTTTTTT.

J is TRBJ1-4 and V is TRBV19, with a weak D call TRBD1 (5 bases). The ends were cut back, 5 bases at V and 0 bases at J, with 16 bases in the middle. The germline gives CDR1 LNHDA, CDR2 SQIVND (reference sequence). This CDR3 spans 17 amino acids. CDR3 coding DNA: TGTGCCAGTAGTCCCTCCTCGGGGGGAGCAACTAATGAAAAACTGTTTTTT. Amino acids: CASSPSSGGATNEKLFF.

The rearrangement uses TRBV18 and TRBJ2-7; TRBD1 agrees at 9 bases. Germline lookup yields CDR1 KGHSH and CDR2 LQKENI. V trimming: 0 bases; J trimming: 5 bases; junction bases outside the gene matches: 5. The length of the CDR3 is 15 residues. CDR3 in amino acids: CASSPPKQGAHEQYF. The CDR3 DNA is TGTGCCAGCTCACCACCGAAACAGGGGGCCCACGAGCAGTACTTC. The variable domain in full, with the rest retrieved from reference TRBV18 and TRBJ2-7, is NAGVMQNPRHLVRRRGQEARLRCSPMKGHSHVYWYRQLPEEGLKFMVYLQKENIIDESGMPKERFSAEFPKEGPSILRIQQVVRGDSAAYFCASSPPKQGAHEQYFGPGTRLTVT.

The chain has TRBV7-9 and TRBJ2-6; D is ambiguous. The CDR3 length is 15 residues. The germline gives CDR1 SEHNR, CDR2 FQNEAQ (reference sequence). V lost 5 bases, J lost 0 bases, and 8 bases lay in between. CDR3 sequence reads: CASSAQRSGANVLTF. CDR3 bases: TGTGCCAGCAGCGCACAGCGCTCTGGGGCCAACGTCCTGACTTTC. Full variable domain (rest looked up from reference TRBV7-9 and TRBJ2-6): DTGVSQNPRHKITKRGQNVTFRCDPISEHNRLYWYRQTLGQGPEFLTYFQNEAQLEKSRLLSDRFSAERPKGSFSTLEIQRTEQGDSAMYLCASSAQRSGANVLTFGAGSRLTVL.

The chain carries TRBV15 and TRBJ2-7, with a possible D match to TRBD1 (7 bases). Germline CDR1 LNHNV, CDR2 YYDKDF (reference sequence). This CDR3 is 14 amino acids long. The ends were cut back, 5 bases at V and 5 bases at J, with 16 bases in the middle. CDR3 DNA: TGTGCCACCAGCGGAGGGGGCCAGGGGAACGAGCAGTACTTC. Its protein is CATSGGGQGNEQYF.

The genes are TRBV5-1 and TRBJ1-2; 7 bases are shared with TRBD1. Germline trimming cut 4 bases from V and 3 bases from J; bases unmatched to any gene: 9. The CDR3 runs to 15 residues. Germline CDR1 and CDR2: SGHRS and YFSETQ. CDR3 loop: CASSPKAGGDYGYTF. In DNA, the CDR3 is TGCGCCAGCAGCCCCAAGGCAGGGGGGGACTATGGCTACACCTTC.

The chain carries TRBV7-2 and TRBJ2-5; perhaps TRBD2 as D (5 bases). The V and J ends lost 5 bases and 0 bases respectively, with 16 bases between them. The CDR3 runs 16 residues. Germline CDR1 reads SGHTA; CDR2 reads FQGNSA. CDR3 protein: CASSEGWTYYQETQYF. The CDR3, as DNA: TGTGCCAGCAGCGAGGGCTGGACGTACTACCAAGAGACCCAGTACTTC.

The rearrangement uses TRBV27 and TRBJ2-7, with TRBD1 matching 9 bases. Per the germline V gene, CDR1 is MNHEY and CDR2 is SMNVEV (reference sequence). Trimming removed 2 bases from V and 4 bases from J; junction bases left unmatched: 12. The CDR3 is made up of 17 amino acids. CDR3 protein: CASSLRGTGRFIYEQYF. CDR3 bases: TGTGCCAGCAGTTTAAGGGGGACAGGGAGATTTATATACGAGCAGTACTTC.

The chain is built from TRBV6-2 or TRBV6-3 and TRBJ2-7; no clear D gene. In germline, CDR1 is MNHEY, CDR2 SVGEGT. V was pared by 8 bases and J by 3 bases, with 17 bases between. The CDR3 covers 14 residues. The CDR3 region is CASRPAVAVYEQYF. In DNA form, the CDR3 reads TGTGCCAGCCGCCCCGCCGTGGCGGTCTACGAGCAGTACTTC.

The chain couples TRBV7-2 to TRBJ2-1, with D possibly being TRBD1 or TRBD2 (5 bases each). Germline lookup yields CDR1 SGHTA and CDR2 FQGNSA. There are 14 residues in the CDR3. Trimming took 4 bases from V and 6 from J, leaving 13 bases between them. CDR3 protein: CASSSGTGFNEQFF. As DNA, the CDR3 is TGTGCCAGCAGCTCAGGGACGGGGTTCAATGAGCAGTTCTTC.

The chain carries TRBV19 and TRBJ2-7; 8 nucleotides agree with TRBD2. The CDR3 covers 14 residues. Germline assignment: CDR1 LNHDA and CDR2 SQIVND (reference sequence). V gave up 3 bases and J gave up 4 bases; unmatched junction bases: 5. The CDR3 sequence: CASSIGTSTYEQYF. The CDR3 nucleotides read TGTGCCAGTAGTATCGGGACTAGTACATACGAGCAGTACTTC.

The chain joins TRBV28 to TRBJ2-3, with 11 bases that match TRBD2. Germline-derived CDR1 and CDR2 are MDHEN and SYDVKM. CDR3 length: 19 residues. V lost 5 bases and J lost 5; bases outside the gene matches: 18. CDR3 region: CASSLLAGSGRAAGDTQYF. The CDR3 region has the DNA TGTGCCAGCAGTCTCCTGGCGGGTAGCGGGAGGGCCGCCGGAGATACGCAGTATTTT.

As DNA, the CDR3 is TGTGCCAGCAGCCCTAACGTTGTTCGAACTGAAGCTTTCTTT. This encodes CASSPNVVRTEAFF. V gene TRBV6-2 or TRBV6-3 combines with J gene TRBJ1-1; the D is unclear. Germline loops: CDR1 MNHEY, CDR2 SVGEGT. This CDR3 is 14 amino acids long. Trimming pared 6 bases from V and 5 bases from J, leaving 16 bases between.

A single count supports this clone. V is TRBV18 and J is TRBJ2-2; 7 nucleotides line up with TRBD1. The CDR3 runs to 20 residues. V was clipped by 1 base and J by 5 bases; unmatched bases: 19. CDR1 and CDR2 (germline): KGHSH, LQKENI. The CDR3: CASSPQLYRAEKGATGELFF. The DNA of the CDR3 is TGTGCCAGCTCACCACAATTGTACCGGGCCGAGAAGGGGGCTACCGGGGAGCTGTTTTTT.

V gene TRBV11-3 combines with J gene TRBJ2-1, with D maybe TRBD2 (6 bases). Trimming took off 4 bases at V and 1 base at J, with 11 bases between the two ends. Germline CDR1 SGHNT, CDR2 YENEEA. The CDR3 runs 15 residues. The CDR3 here is CASSSGRGSYNEQFF. For the CDR3, the DNA is TGTGCCAGCAGCTCCGGGAGAGGGTCCTACAATGAGCAGTTCTTC.

V usage is TRBV12-5 and J usage is TRBJ2-1; D not resolved. Trimming cost V 4 bases and J 2 bases, with 15 bases left between them. The CDR3 has 16 residues. Germline V gene lookup returns CDR1 LGHNT and CDR2 FRNRAP. CDR3 amino acids: CASGSYAGETYNEQFF. CDR3 in DNA: TGTGCTAGTGGTTCATATGCAGGAGAAACCTACAATGAGCAGTTCTTC.

The V gene is TRBV7-2, the J gene TRBJ1-6; TRBD1 is a possible D gene (6 bases). The CDR3 sequence is 14 residues long. Germline V gene lookup returns CDR1 SGHTA and CDR2 FQGNSA. Trimming stripped 7 bases from V and 5 bases from J, with 12 bases between. The CDR3 coding sequence is TGTGCCAGCACCCGGACAGCCGATAATTCACCCCTCCACTTT. The encoded protein is CASTRTADNSPLHF.

The V call is TRBV7-9, the J call TRBJ1-2; D not resolved. CDR1 and CDR2 (germline): SEHNR, FQNEAQ (reference sequence). The CDR3 extends over 12 amino acids. Between the trimmed V and J ends, which lost 3 bases and 6 bases, there was a span of 8 bases. The CDR3 bases are TGTGCCAGCAGCTTGCGGAGCCATGGCTACACCTTC. Translation gives CASSLRSHGYTF.

The chain links TRBV18 to TRBJ2-5, with TRBD2 as a possible D gene (6 bases). Trimming removed 0 bases from V and 5 bases from J, with 10 bases in between. The germline CDR1 and CDR2 sequences are KGHSH and LQKENI. This CDR3 comprises 14 residues. Here the CDR3 reads CASSPPGGVETQYF. In DNA form, the CDR3 reads TGTGCCAGCTCACCACCGGGCGGGGTCGAGACCCAGTACTTC. The whole variable domain, filled in from reference TRBV18 and TRBJ2-5, reads NAGVMQNPRHLVRRRGQEARLRCSPMKGHSHVYWYRQLPEEGLKFMVYLQKENIIDESGMPKERFSAEFPKEGPSILRIQQVVRGDSAAYFCASSPPGGVETQYFGPGTRLLVL.

V usage is TRBV7-8 and J usage is TRBJ1-5, with 10 bases identical to TRBD1. The CDR3 is 14 amino acids. From germline, CDR1 is SGHVS and CDR2 FQNEAQ. Trimming took 5 bases from V and 7 from J; bases not matched to a gene: 5. CDR3 DNA: TGTGCCAGCAGCCCGGACAGGGGGAGGCAGCCCCAGCATTTT. Translating gives CASSPDRGRQPQHF.